This T cell receptor beta chain emerged from a study of cytomegalovirus exposure and HLA in healthy donors. Healthy people donating bone marrow made up the donors. In the case of this clone: Its antigen is not known.

Looked up from germline, CDR1 is SGHDN and CDR2 is FVKESK. V was pared by 8 bases and J by 9 bases, with 17 bases between. The CDR3 sequence is 13 residues long. The PCR had 60 Vbeta and 13 Jbeta primers. Per the original methods: Roughly 11 million shared chains were among the approximately 87 million unique TCR beta chains that a later analysis counted. The table came from immunoSEQ multiplex PCR; TCRdb's copy has only in-frame clones and leaves some out. That table supplies the V and J calls and clone size; D and trimming were determined from the DNA. The table has 210,000 or so clones, around 81% seen once. Broader study findings: Cytomegalovirus status, reportedly, was diagnosed with high specificity and sensitivity by the classifier. Presence/absence analyses assumed roughly uniform sequencing depth across donors.

Input material: PBMCs. The source of this sequence is a woman aged 50 to 60 in good health and CMV-seropositive. The chain employs TRBV14 and TRBJ2-1, with D perhaps matching TRBD1 (6 bases). The CDR3 reads CASRPTGFGEQFF. The CDR3 nucleotides read TGTGCCAGCCGACCAACAGGGTTCGGTGAGCAGTTCTTC.